This entry features one T cell receptor (beta chain) sequence. There are many counts of this clonotype. Its antigen is unknown. One base away there is no much larger clone; base qualities are not given. In the paper's terms, the treatment or condition label means: in vitro stimulation with specific CMV peptide epitopes to enrich CMV-specific T cells. The data were taken from a study of T cell repertoires in cytomegalovirus infection (dated by TCRdb to between 2018 and 2021). About the study as a whole: The peptide stimulations were aimed at well-studied HLA-B-restricted epitopes as well as recently identified HLA-C-restricted CMV epitopes, whose presentation resists viral immunomodulation. The HLA type of each donor mattered for the analysis, because public TCR beta signatures pointed to carriage of CMV infection along with the matching HLA type.

What the study reported, not specific to this receptor: In both this cohort and an independent roughly 400-donor cohort, the cumulative frequency of public TCR beta family members distinguished carriers of CMV infection plus the relevant HLA type. In the ex vivo response, HLA-C-restricted CMV-specific TCR beta clonotypes were dominant, and in two of eight donors the single most frequent clonotype came from this HLA-C-restricted group.

CDR1 SEHNR and CDR2 FQNEAQ were looked up in the germline V gene (reference sequence). V drops 2 bases and J drops 3 bases, leaving 10 bases in between. CDR3 length: 14 amino acids, cysteine to phenylalanine. The sequence is cut down to CDR3 DNA, 42 bases in frame from base 1. The sequencer was an Illumina HiSeq 1500. TCRdb handled the public reads itself, with Q25 trimming in fastp and clone calling in MiXCR, and kept productive beta chains. Merged by CDR3 protein, the rows form single entries marked with the most common genes and DNA. The sample includes about 900,000 distinct CDR3 sequences, with roughly 30% observed a single time. The leading ten clones occupy 11% to 15% of the sample.

This clonotype originated in a human donor in good health (CMV status not recorded). Some clones in this sample may be carry-over from other donors' samples. Material: cultured CD8+ T cells from PBMCs, obtained from culture after CMV antigen stimulation. The rearrangement joined TRBV7-9 to TRBJ2-5; TRBD1 is a possible D gene, resting on 5 matching bases. The CDR3 region reads CASSLLGREETQYF. The nucleotide sequence is TGTGCCAGCAGCTTACTTGGCAGGGAAGAGACCCAGTACTTC.